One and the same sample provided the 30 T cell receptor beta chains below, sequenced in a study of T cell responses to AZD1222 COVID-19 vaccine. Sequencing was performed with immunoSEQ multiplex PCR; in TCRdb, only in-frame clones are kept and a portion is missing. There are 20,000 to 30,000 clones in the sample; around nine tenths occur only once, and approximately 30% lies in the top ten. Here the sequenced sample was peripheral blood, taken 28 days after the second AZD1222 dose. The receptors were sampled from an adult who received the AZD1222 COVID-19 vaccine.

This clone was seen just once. The CDR3 DNA follows: TGTGCCAGCAGCCCCGGCGGCGGGGGCACAGATACGCAGTATTTT. It translates to CASSPGGGGTDTQYF. The V call is TRBV7-3, the J call TRBJ2-3; tentatively, D is TRBD2 (6 bases). Trimming pared 5 bases from V and 1 base from J, leaving 13 bases between. CDR1 is SGHTA, CDR2 FQGTGA, per germline. The CDR3 spans 15 residues.

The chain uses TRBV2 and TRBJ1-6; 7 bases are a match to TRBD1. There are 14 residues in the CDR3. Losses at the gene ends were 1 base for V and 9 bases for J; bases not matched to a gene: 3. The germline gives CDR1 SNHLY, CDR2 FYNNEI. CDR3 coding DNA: TGTGCCAGCAGTGAAGTGACAGGGAGTTCACCCCTCCACTTT. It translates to CASSEVTGSSPLHF.

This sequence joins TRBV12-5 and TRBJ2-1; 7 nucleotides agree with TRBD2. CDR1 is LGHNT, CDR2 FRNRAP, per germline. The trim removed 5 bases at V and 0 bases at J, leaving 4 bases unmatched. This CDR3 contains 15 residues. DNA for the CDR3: TGTGCTAGTGGTCCAGCGGGAAGCTCCTACAATGAGCAGTTCTTC. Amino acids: CASGPAGSSYNEQFF.

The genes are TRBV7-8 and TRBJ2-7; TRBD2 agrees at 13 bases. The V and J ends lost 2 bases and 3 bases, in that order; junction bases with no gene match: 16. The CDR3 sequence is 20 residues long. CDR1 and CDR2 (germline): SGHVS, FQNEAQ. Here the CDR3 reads CASSLPRDRGTSGNYYEQYF. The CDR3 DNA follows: TGTGCCAGCAGCTTACCCCGGGACAGGGGGACTAGCGGGAACTACTACGAGCAGTACTTC.

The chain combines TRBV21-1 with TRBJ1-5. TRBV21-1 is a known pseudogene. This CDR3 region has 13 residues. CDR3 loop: CASSSPGNQPQHF. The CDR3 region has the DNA TGTGCCAGCAGCTCCCCGGGGAATCAGCCCCAGCATTTT.

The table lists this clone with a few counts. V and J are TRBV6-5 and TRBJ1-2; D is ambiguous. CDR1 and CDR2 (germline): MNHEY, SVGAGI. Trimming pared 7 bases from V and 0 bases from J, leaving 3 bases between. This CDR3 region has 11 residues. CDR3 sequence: CASTANYGYTF. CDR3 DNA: TGTGCCAGCACAGCTAACTATGGCTACACCTTC.

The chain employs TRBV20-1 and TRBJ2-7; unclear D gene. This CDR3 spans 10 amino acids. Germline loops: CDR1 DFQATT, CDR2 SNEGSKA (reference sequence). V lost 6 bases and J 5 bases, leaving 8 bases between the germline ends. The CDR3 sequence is CSAAFHEQYF. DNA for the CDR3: TGCAGTGCCGCCTTCCACGAGCAGTACTTC.

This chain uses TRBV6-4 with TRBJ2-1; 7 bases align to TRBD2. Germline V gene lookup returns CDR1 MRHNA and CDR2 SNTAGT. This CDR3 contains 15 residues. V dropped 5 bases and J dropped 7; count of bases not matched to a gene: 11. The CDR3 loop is CASSPRAGEGNEQFF. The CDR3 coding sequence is TGTGCCAGCAGTCCCAGGGCGGGAGAAGGAAATGAGCAGTTCTTC.

The CDR3 sequence: CASSYDRVGEKLFF. The CDR3 DNA reads as TGTGCCAGCAGCTACGACAGGGTTGGGGAAAAACTGTTTTTT. This sequence joins TRBV7-9 and TRBJ1-4; 7 nucleotides line up with TRBD1. V was pared by 4 bases and J by 8 bases, with 7 bases of the junction left unmatched. Germline V gene lookup returns CDR1 SEHNR and CDR2 FQNEAQ (reference sequence). The CDR3 is 14 amino acids.

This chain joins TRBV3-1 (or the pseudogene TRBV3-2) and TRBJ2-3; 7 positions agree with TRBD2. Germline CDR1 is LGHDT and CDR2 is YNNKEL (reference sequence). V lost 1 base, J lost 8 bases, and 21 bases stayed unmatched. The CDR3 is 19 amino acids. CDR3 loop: CASSQGYNWRERVSGTQYF. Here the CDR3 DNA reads TGTGCCAGCAGCCAAGGGTATAATTGGCGGGAGAGAGTTAGCGGTACGCAGTATTTT.

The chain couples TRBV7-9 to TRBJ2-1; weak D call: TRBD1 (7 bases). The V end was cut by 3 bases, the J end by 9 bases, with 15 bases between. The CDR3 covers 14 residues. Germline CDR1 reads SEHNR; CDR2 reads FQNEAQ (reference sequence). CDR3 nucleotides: TGTGCCAGCAGCTTCGGGAGACAGGGCGGTGAGCAGTTCTTC. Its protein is CASSFGRQGGEQFF. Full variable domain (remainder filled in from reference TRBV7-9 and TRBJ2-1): DTGVSQNPRHKITKRGQNVTFRCDPISEHNRLYWYRQTLGQGPEFLTYFQNEAQLEKSRLLSDRFSAERPKGSFSTLEIQRTEQGDSAMYLCASSFGRQGGEQFFGPGTRLTVL.

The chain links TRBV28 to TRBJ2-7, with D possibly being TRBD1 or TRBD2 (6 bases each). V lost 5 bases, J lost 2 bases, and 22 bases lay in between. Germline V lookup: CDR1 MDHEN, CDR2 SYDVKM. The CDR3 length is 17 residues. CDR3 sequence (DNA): TGTGCCAGCAGTCTTGGAGGGGGAACTATCAGAGCCTACGAGCAGTACTTC. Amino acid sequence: CASSLGGGTIRAYEQYF. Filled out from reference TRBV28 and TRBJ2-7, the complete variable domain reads DVKVTQSSRYLVKRTGEKVFLECVQDMDHENMFWYRQDPGLGLRLIYFSYDVKMKEKGDIPEGYSVSREKKERFSLILESASTNQTSMYLCASSLGGGTIRAYEQYFGPGTRLTVT.

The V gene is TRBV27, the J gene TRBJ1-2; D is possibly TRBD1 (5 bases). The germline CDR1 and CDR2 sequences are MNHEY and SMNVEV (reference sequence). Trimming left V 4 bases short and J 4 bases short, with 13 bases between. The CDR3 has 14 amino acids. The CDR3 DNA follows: TGTGCCAGCAGTTCGATCAGGGACGGCTATGGCTACACCTTC. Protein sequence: CASSSIRDGYGYTF.

CDR3 residues: CASSPWTGATGELFF. CDR3 sequence (DNA): TGTGCCAGCAGCCCGTGGACAGGGGCCACCGGGGAGCTGTTTTTT. The chain combines TRBV7-3 with TRBJ2-2; 9 nucleotides match TRBD1. The J segment lost 4 bases and the V segment lost 5 bases, leaving 5 bases of the junction unmatched. The CDR3 totals 15 residues. Germline values: CDR1 SGHTA, CDR2 FQGTGA.

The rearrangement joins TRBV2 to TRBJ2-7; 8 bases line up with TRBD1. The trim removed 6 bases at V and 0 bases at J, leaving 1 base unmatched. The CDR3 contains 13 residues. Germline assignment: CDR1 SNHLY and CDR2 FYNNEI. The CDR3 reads CASRTGDSYEQYF. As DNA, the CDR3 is TGTGCCAGCAGGACAGGGGACTCCTACGAGCAGTACTTC. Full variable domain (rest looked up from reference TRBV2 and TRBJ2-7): EPEVTQTPSHQVTQMGQEVILRCVPISNHLYFYWYRQILGQKVEFLVSFYNNEISEKSEIFDDQFSVERPDGSNFTLKIRSTKLEDSAMYFCASRTGDSYEQYFGPGTRLTVT.

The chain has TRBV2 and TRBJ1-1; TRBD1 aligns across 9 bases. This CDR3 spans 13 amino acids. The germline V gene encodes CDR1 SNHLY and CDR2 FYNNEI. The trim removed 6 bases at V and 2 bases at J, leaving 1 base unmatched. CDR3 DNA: TGTGCCAGCAGGACAGGGGGTAACACTGAAGCTTTCTTT. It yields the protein CASRTGGNTEAFF.

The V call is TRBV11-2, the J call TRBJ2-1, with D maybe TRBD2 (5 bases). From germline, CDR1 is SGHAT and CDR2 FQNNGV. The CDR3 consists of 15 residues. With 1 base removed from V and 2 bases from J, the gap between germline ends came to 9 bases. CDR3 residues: CASSLVGLTYNEQFF. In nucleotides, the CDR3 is TGTGCCAGCAGCTTAGTCGGACTCACCTACAATGAGCAGTTCTTC.

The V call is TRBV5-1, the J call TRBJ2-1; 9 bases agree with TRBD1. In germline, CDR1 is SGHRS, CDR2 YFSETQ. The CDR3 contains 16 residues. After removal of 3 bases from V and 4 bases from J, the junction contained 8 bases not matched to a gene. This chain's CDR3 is CASSSRGTGRYNEQFF. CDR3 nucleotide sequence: TGCGCCAGCAGCTCCCGCGGGACAGGGAGATACAATGAGCAGTTCTTC. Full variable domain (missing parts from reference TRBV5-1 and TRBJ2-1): KAGVTQTPRYLIKTRGQQVTLSCSPISGHRSVSWYQQTPGQGLQFLFEYFSETQRNKGNFPGRFSGRQFSNSRSEMNVSTLELGDSALYLCASSSRGTGRYNEQFFGPGTRLTVL.

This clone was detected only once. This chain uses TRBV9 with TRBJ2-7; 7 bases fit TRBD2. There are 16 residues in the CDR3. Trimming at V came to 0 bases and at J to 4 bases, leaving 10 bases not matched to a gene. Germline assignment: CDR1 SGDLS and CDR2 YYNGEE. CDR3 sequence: CASSVASASGPYEQYF. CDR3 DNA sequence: TGTGCCAGCAGCGTAGCTTCGGCTAGCGGACCGTACGAGCAGTACTTC. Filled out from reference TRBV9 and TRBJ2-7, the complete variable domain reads DSGVTQTPKHLITATGQRVTLRCSPRSGDLSVYWYQQSLDQGLQFLIQYYNGEERAKGNILERFSAQQFPDLHSELNLSSLELGDSALYFCASSVASASGPYEQYFGPGTRLTVT.

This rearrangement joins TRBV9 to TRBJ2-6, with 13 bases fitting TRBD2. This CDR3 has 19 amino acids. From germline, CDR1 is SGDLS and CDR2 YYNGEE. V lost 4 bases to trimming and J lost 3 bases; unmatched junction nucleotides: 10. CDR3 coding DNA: TGTGCCAGCAGCCCCCGTGGACTAGCGGGAGAATTTGGGGCCAACGTCCTGACTTTC. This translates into CASSPRGLAGEFGANVLTF.

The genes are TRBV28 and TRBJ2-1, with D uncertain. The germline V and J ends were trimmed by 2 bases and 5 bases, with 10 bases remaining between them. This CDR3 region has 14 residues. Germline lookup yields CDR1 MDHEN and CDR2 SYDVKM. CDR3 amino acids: CASSLSGNHNEQFF. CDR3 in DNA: TGTGCCAGCAGTTTAAGTGGGAATCACAATGAGCAGTTCTTC.

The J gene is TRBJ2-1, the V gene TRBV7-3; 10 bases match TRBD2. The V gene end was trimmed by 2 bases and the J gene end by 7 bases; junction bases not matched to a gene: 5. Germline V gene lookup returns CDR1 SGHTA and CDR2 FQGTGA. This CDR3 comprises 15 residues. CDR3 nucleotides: TGTGCCAGCAGCTTAGGTAGCGGGAGGTGGAATGAGCAGTTCTTC. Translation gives CASSLGSGRWNEQFF. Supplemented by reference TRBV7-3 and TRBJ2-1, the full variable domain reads GAGVSQTPSNKVTEKGKYVELRCDPISGHTALYWYRQSLGQGPEFLIYFQGTGAADDSGLPNDRFFAVRPEGSVSTLKIQRTERGDSAVYLCASSLGSGRWNEQFFGPGTRLTVL.

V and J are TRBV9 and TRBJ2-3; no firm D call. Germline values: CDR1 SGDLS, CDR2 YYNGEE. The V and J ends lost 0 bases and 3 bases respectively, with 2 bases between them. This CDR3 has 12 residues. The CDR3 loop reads CASSVETDTQYF. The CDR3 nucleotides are TGTGCCAGCAGCGTAGAAACAGATACGCAGTATTTT.

This CDR3 is CASSFLAGPYEQYF. The CDR3 nucleotides read TGTGCCAGCAGTTTCCTGGCGGGGCCCTACGAGCAGTACTTC. The chain carries TRBV27 and TRBJ2-7; D possibly corresponds to TRBD2 (6 bases). CDR3 length: 14 amino acids. Between the trimmed V and J ends, which lost 3 bases and 2 bases, there was a span of 11 bases. The germline V gene encodes CDR1 MNHEY and CDR2 SMNVEV (reference sequence).

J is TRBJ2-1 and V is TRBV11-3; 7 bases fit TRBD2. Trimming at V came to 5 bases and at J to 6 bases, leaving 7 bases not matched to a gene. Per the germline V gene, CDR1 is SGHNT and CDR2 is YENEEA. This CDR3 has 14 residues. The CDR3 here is CASSIRLAGNEQFF. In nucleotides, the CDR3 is TGTGCCAGCAGCATTAGACTAGCTGGCAATGAGCAGTTCTTC.

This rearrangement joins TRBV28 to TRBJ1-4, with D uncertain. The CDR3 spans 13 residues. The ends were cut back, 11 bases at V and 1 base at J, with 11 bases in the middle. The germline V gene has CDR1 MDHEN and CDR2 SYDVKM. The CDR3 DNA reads TGTGCCTGCCAAGGGATAACTAATGAAAAACTGTTTTTT. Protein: CACQGITNEKLFF.

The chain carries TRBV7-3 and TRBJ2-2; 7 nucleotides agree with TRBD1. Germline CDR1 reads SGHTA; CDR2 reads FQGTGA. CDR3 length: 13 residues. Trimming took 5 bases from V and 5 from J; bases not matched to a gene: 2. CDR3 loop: CASSPQGTGELFF. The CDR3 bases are TGTGCCAGCAGCCCACAGGGGACCGGGGAGCTGTTTTTT. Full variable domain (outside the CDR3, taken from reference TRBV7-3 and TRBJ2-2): GAGVSQTPSNKVTEKGKYVELRCDPISGHTALYWYRQSLGQGPEFLIYFQGTGAADDSGLPNDRFFAVRPEGSVSTLKIQRTERGDSAVYLCASSPQGTGELFFGEGSRLTVL.

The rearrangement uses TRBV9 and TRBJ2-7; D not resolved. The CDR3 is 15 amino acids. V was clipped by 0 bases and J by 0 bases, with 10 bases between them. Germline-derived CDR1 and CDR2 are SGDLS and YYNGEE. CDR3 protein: CASSVGGGNSYEQYF. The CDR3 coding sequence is TGTGCCAGCAGCGTAGGTGGCGGAAACTCCTACGAGCAGTACTTC.

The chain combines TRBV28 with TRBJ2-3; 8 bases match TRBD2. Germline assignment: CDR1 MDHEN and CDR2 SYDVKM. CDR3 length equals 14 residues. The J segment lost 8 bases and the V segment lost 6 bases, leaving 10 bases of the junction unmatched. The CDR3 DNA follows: TGTGCCAGCAGCCTACACGGGACTAGTGCTACGCAGTATTTT. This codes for CASSLHGTSATQYF.

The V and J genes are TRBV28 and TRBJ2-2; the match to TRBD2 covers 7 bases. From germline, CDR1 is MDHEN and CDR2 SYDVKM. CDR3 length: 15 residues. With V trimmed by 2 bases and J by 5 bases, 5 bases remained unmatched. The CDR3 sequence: CASSLGAGFTGELFF. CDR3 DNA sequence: TGTGCCAGCAGTTTAGGAGCGGGATTTACCGGGGAGCTGTTTTTT.